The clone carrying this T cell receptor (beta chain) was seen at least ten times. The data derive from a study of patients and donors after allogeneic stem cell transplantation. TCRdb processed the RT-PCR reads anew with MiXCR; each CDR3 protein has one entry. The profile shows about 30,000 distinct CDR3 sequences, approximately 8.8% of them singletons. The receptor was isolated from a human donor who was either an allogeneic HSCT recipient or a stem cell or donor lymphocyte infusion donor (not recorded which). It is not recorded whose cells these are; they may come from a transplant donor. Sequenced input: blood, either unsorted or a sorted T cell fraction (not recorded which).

The CDR3 DNA is TGTGCCAGCAGCTTAGTTGGGAAGTGGGGCAATGAGCAGTTCTTC. This translates into CASSLVGKWGNEQFF. The V call is TRBV11-1, the J call TRBJ2-1; unclear D gene. This CDR3 region has 15 residues. Trimming pared 1 base from V and 6 bases from J, leaving 13 bases between. The V gene's germline CDR1 is SGHAT and CDR2 FQDESV (reference sequence).